This T cell receptor beta chain appears in the sequencing data of a study of blood T cell repertoires in COVID-19. Overall study: Symptom resolution, clearance, or two negative PCRs marked donors in Cohort 3 as recovered. The cDNA or gDNA used as material had been derived from T cells, B-cell-depleted T cells, or PBMCs.

V dropped 6 bases and J dropped 2 bases, with 9 bases sitting between them. Germline V lookup: CDR1 KGHDR, CDR2 SFDVKD. The CDR3 is 13 amino acids. Assay used: immunoSEQ multiplex PCR; TCRdb lists only in-frame clones, some missing. The table records 330,000 or so clones, over 75% of them present only once. The chain joins TRBV24-1 to TRBJ2-5, with D perhaps matching TRBD1 (6 bases). Sequencing used PBMCs or T cells enriched from blood (not recorded which). The clonotype was recovered from a man aged 35 to 55 in a cohort exposed to, infected with or recovered from COVID-19 (not recorded which). CDR3 residues: CATSSGQQETQYF. The CDR3 nucleotides read TGTGCCACCAGTTCCGGACAGCAAGAGACCCAGTACTTC.